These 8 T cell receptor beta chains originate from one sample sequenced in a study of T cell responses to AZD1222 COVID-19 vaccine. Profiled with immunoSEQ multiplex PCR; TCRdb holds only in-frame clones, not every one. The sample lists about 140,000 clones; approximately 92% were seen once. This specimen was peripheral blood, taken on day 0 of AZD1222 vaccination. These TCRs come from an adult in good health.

Here the CDR3 reads CASSFTRATRRETDTQYF. DNA for the CDR3: TGCGCCAGCAGCTTCACCCGGGCGACTAGGAGAGAGACAGATACGCAGTATTTT. The chain uses TRBV5-1 and TRBJ2-3; TRBD2 might be the D (6 bases). The CDR3 loop spans 18 amino acids. With 2 bases removed from V and 3 bases from J, the gap between germline ends came to 22 bases. CDR1 and CDR2 from the germline V gene are SGHRS and YFSETQ.

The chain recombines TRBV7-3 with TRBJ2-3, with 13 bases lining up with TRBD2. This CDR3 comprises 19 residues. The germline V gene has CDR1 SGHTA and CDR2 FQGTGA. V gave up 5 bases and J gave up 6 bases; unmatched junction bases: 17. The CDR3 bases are TGTGCCAGCAGCCATACTAGCGGGAGGGCCCTCGGGGAGAGGGATACGCAGTATTTT. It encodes CASSHTSGRALGERDTQYF. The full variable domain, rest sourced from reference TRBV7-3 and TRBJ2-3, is GAGVSQTPSNKVTEKGKYVELRCDPISGHTALYWYRQSLGQGPEFLIYFQGTGAADDSGLPNDRFFAVRPEGSVSTLKIQRTERGDSAVYLCASSHTSGRALGERDTQYFGPGTRLTVL.

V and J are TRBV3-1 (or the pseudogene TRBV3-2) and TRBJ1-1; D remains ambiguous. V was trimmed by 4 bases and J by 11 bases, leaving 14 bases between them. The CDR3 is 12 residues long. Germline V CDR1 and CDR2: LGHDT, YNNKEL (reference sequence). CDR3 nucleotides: TGTGCCAGCAGCCGGTTGGACGGCGGGGCTTTCTTT. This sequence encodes CASSRLDGGAFF.

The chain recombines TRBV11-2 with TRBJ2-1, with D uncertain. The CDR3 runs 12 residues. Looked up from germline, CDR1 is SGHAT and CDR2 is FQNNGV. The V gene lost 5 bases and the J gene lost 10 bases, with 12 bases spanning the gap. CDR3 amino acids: CASSNLGKEQFF. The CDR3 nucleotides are TGTGCCAGCAGCAACCTAGGGAAGGAGCAGTTCTTC. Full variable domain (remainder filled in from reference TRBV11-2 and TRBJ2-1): EAGVAQSPRYKIIEKRQSVAFWCNPISGHATLYWYQQILGQGPKLLIQFQNNGVVDDSQLPKDRFSAERLKGVDSTLKIQPAKLEDSAVYLCASSNLGKEQFFGPGTRLTVL.

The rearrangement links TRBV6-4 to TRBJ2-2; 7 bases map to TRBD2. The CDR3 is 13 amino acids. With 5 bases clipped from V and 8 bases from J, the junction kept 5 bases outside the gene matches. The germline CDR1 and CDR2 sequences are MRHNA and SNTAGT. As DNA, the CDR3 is TGTGCCAGCAGTAGCGGGATAACGGGGGAGCTGTTTTTT. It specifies CASSSGITGELFF.

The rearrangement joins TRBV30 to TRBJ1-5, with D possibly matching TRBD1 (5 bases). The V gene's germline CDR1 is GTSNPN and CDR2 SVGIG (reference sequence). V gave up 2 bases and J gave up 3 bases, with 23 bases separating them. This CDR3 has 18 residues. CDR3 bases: TGTGCCTGGAGTCCGACCCGCGGACCCAGTGGGACCAATCAGCCCCAGCATTTT. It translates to CAWSPTRGPSGTNQPQHF.

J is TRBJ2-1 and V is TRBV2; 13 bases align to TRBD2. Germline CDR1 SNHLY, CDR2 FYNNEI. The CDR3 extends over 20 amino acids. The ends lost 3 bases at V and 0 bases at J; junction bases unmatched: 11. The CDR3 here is CASSDRPAWTSGSSYNEQFF. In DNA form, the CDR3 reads TGTGCCAGCAGTGATAGGCCCGCATGGACTAGCGGGAGCTCCTACAATGAGCAGTTCTTC.

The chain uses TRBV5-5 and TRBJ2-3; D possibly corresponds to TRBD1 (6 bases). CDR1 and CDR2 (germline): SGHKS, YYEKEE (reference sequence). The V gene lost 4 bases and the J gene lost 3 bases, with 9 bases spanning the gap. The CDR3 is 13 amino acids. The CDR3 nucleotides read TGTGCCAGCAGCCCACAGGGTACAGATACGCAGTATTTT. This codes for CASSPQGTDTQYF.